This T cell receptor beta chain was profiled in a study of a mutant IDH1 vaccine in newly diagnosed glioma. On the study more broadly: Patients arrived already treated with radiotherapy, temozolomide, or both, most having had both.

This CDR3 contains 16 residues. The trim removed 0 bases at V and 7 bases at J, leaving 7 bases unmatched. CDR1 and CDR2 (germline): LGHNA, YSLEER. This table comes from immunoSEQ multiplex PCR, and its TCRdb copy is limited to in-frame clones, with some not included. The sample includes approximately 80,000 clones, roughly four fifths of them seen just once. Worth noting for this clone: The antigen is undetermined.

Time point noted: week 47, end of study. In the vaccine, a single dose held 300 ug of the mutant IDH1 20-mer peptide, along with topical imiquimod. This receptor was taken from a man aged 40-49 years with glioma. This material consisted of PBMCs, taken from a glioma patient whose treatment included an IDH1 peptide vaccine. The genes are TRBV4-3 and TRBJ2-1, with 9 bases lining up with TRBD2. The CDR3 coding sequence is TGCGCCAGCAGCCAAGATCTAGCGGGGAGATGGAATGAGCAGTTCTTC. Residues: CASSQDLAGRWNEQFF.